This TCR beta chain was identified in a study of blood T cell repertoires in COVID-19. About the study: The United States, Italy and Spain supplied acute and convalescent COVID-19 samples. The analysed material was cDNA or gDNA that came from T cells, B-cell-depleted T cells, or PBMCs.

In the original processing: Estimated nucleated cell counts came from reference gene primer amplification. The data were produced by immunoSEQ multiplex PCR, yet TCRdb's version contains in-frame clones alone and is incomplete. That table supplies the V and J calls and clone size; D and trimming were determined from the DNA. This sample carries about 190,000 clones, 70% to 90% of them seen once, and the ten largest clones take 5.1%. Germline V lookup: CDR1 SGHNT, CDR2 YYREEE (reference sequence). V was pared by 0 bases and J by 0 bases, with 3 bases of the junction left unmatched. The CDR3 is 16 residues long.

Sequenced: peripheral blood. The clonotype was recovered from a woman aged 70-85 years with active or convalescent COVID-19. V gene TRBV5-4 combines with J gene TRBJ2-1, with TRBD2 matching 7 bases. The CDR3 sequence is CASSLGGGGSYNEQFF. The CDR3 region has the DNA TGTGCCAGCAGCTTGGGTGGCGGGGGCTCCTACAATGAGCAGTTCTTC.